These 20 T cell receptor beta chains originate from one sample sequenced in a study of blood T cell repertoires in COVID-19. TCRdb's copy holds only in-frame clones and misses some; the assay was immunoSEQ multiplex PCR. The sample yields about 32,000 clones, roughly 93% seen once. The source material was peripheral blood. The receptor set was obtained from a male donor with active COVID-19.

The count of this clone is one. V and J are TRBV11-2 and TRBJ1-2; 8 bases align to TRBD1. J gave up 2 bases and V 5 bases, and 7 bases lay outside the gene matches. The CDR3 covers 15 residues. CDR1 is SGHAT, CDR2 FQNNGV, per germline. CDR3 in DNA: TGTGCCAGCAGCCCGGACAGGGCTCGGAACTATGGCTACACCTTC. Its translation: CASSPDRARNYGYTF.

V usage is TRBV11-2 and J usage is TRBJ1-1; perhaps TRBD1 as D (6 bases). V was cut by 0 bases and J by 4 bases, with 12 bases left in between. The V gene's germline CDR1 is SGHAT and CDR2 FQNNGV. CDR3 size: 15 residues. The CDR3 DNA is TGTGCCAGCAGCTTAGATCGAAACAGGGCCACTGAAGCTTTCTTT. As protein: CASSLDRNRATEAFF.

The V and J genes are TRBV11-2 and TRBJ2-7, with D uncertain. The germline gives CDR1 SGHAT, CDR2 FQNNGV. The CDR3 is 12 residues long. Trimming left V 7 bases short and J 0 bases short, with 7 bases between. CDR3 protein: CASKHTSYEQYF. The CDR3 DNA sequence: TGTGCCAGCAAACACACCTCCTACGAGCAGTACTTC. The full variable domain, with the rest looked up from reference TRBV11-2 and TRBJ2-7, is EAGVAQSPRYKIIEKRQSVAFWCNPISGHATLYWYQQILGQGPKLLIQFQNNGVVDDSQLPKDRFSAERLKGVDSTLKIQPAKLEDSAVYLCASKHTSYEQYFGPGTRLTVT.

This rearrangement joins TRBV5-6 to TRBJ2-7; 8 nucleotides line up with TRBD1. Germline V gives CDR1 SGHDT, CDR2 YYEEEE. Trimming cost V 3 bases and J 6 bases; bases outside gene matches: 8. The CDR3 has 14 residues. Here the CDR3 reads CASSSRTGRREQYF. CDR3 DNA: TGTGCCAGCAGCTCCCGGACAGGGCGCCGCGAGCAGTACTTC.

The V call is TRBV6-2 or TRBV6-3, the J call TRBJ2-5, with 11 bases identical to TRBD1. The CDR3 extends over 15 amino acids. Per germline, CDR1 MNHEY and CDR2 SVGEGT. Trimming at V came to 6 bases and at J to 4 bases, leaving 7 bases not matched to a gene. The CDR3 loop reads CASSPGTGGRETQYF. DNA for the CDR3: TGTGCCAGCAGCCCCGGGACAGGGGGGCGAGAGACCCAGTACTTC.

The chain's CDR3 is CASSYEGTGNSPLHF. The CDR3 nucleotides are TGTGCCAGCAGTTACGAGGGGACAGGGAATTCACCCCTCCACTTT. This chain links TRBV6-5 with TRBJ1-6; 9 nucleotides match TRBD1. The CDR3 loop spans 15 amino acids. V gave up 2 bases and J gave up 7 bases; unmatched junction bases: 3. The germline CDR1 and CDR2 sequences are MNHEY and SVGAGI.

This clone was seen only once. V gene TRBV3-1 (or the pseudogene TRBV3-2) combines with J gene TRBJ1-1; 8 positions match TRBD1. After removal of 6 bases from V and 6 bases from J, the junction contained 6 bases not matched to a gene. CDR1 and CDR2 from the germline V gene are LGHDT and YNNKEL (reference sequence). The CDR3 has 13 amino acids. The CDR3 loop reads CASSQTGESEAFF. For the CDR3, the DNA is TGTGCCAGCAGTCAGACAGGGGAATCTGAAGCTTTCTTT.

V gene TRBV6-1 combines with J gene TRBJ1-1; D is uncertain. The V and J ends lost 1 base and 0 bases respectively, with 9 bases between them. Germline V gives CDR1 MNHNS, CDR2 SASEGT. This CDR3 region has 15 residues. CDR3: CASSEVAVLNTEAFF. The CDR3 DNA is TGTGCCAGCAGTGAAGTAGCAGTCTTGAACACTGAAGCTTTCTTT.

The rearrangement joins TRBV29-1 to TRBJ1-6; TRBD1 matches 7 bases. The CDR3 has 15 residues. Germline CDR1 SQVTM, CDR2 ANQGSEA. With V trimmed by 7 bases and J by 4 bases, 10 bases remained unmatched. The CDR3 loop reads CSARFGTAYNSPLHF. In DNA, the CDR3 is TGCAGCGCCCGGTTTGGGACAGCATATAATTCACCCCTCCACTTT.

This chain connects TRBV6-5 to TRBJ1-2; D gene unclear. Germline CDR1 and CDR2: MNHEY and SVGAGI. This CDR3 is 15 amino acids long. Trimming shortened V by 2 bases and J by 4 bases, and 14 bases separated the two germline ends. CDR3 region: CASSYLSSPVYGYTF. The CDR3 bases are TGTGCCAGCAGTTACCTTTCTTCCCCCGTCTATGGCTACACCTTC.

The chain uses TRBV5-4 and TRBJ1-1; D remains ambiguous. Germline V gives CDR1 SGHNT, CDR2 YYREEE (reference sequence). Trimming shortened V by 1 base and J by 1 base, and 8 bases separated the two germline ends. CDR3 size: 14 residues. This CDR3 reads CASSLFPGNTEAFF. In nucleotides, the CDR3 is TGTGCCAGCAGCTTGTTCCCAGGGAACACTGAAGCTTTCTTT.

The V gene is TRBV4-3, the J gene TRBJ2-2; 9 nucleotides line up with TRBD1. Germline V gene data show CDR1 as LGHNA and CDR2 as YSLEER. The CDR3 is 18 amino acids. V shed 1 base and J 2 bases; nucleotides not matched to a gene: 8. CDR3 region: CASSQVGPGQGNTGELFF. CDR3 DNA: TGCGCCAGCAGCCAAGTAGGACCGGGACAGGGCAACACCGGGGAGCTGTTTTTT.

This chain uses TRBV4-1 with TRBJ1-1, with D perhaps matching TRBD1 (6 bases). V was pared by 2 bases and J by 6 bases, with 13 bases between. In germline, CDR1 is MGHRA, CDR2 YSYEKL. This CDR3 is 14 amino acids long. CDR3 region: CASSQLQGSSEAFF. The CDR3 DNA reads as TGCGCCAGCAGCCAATTACAGGGATCCTCTGAAGCTTTCTTT.

This rearrangement joins TRBV19 to TRBJ2-5, with 11 nucleotides matching TRBD1. CDR3 length equals 15 residues. The junction had 2 bases not matched to a gene; V was cut back by 4 bases and J by 1 base. CDR1 and CDR2 from the germline V gene are LNHDA and SQIVND (reference sequence). DNA of the CDR3: TGTGCCAGTAGTACCGGGACAGGGGGCCAAGAGACCCAGTACTTC. Its translation is CASSTGTGGQETQYF.

This clone was detected a few times. The genes are TRBV3-1 (or the pseudogene TRBV3-2) and TRBJ1-2; TRBD1 aligns across 8 bases. Germline CDR1 is LGHDT and CDR2 is YNNKEL (reference sequence). Germline trimming cut 5 bases from V and 4 bases from J; bases unmatched to any gene: 15. The CDR3 loop spans 17 amino acids. The CDR3 reads CASSSGGVDTGGYGYTF. For the CDR3, the DNA is TGTGCCAGCAGCTCAGGGGGAGTGGACACAGGGGGCTATGGCTACACCTTC.

The chain combines TRBV27 with TRBJ2-7; maybe TRBD2 (6 bases). V was trimmed by 6 bases and J by 4 bases, leaving 13 bases between them. This CDR3 has 13 amino acids. CDR1 and CDR2 from the germline V gene are MNHEY and SMNVEV (reference sequence). CDR3 protein: CASSPKGLYEQYF. CDR3 DNA sequence: TGTGCCAGCAGCCCAAAGGGACTTTACGAGCAGTACTTC.

The chain couples TRBV19 to TRBJ1-1; perhaps TRBD1 as D (6 bases). Trimming stripped 2 bases from V and 5 bases from J, with 12 bases between. CDR1 and CDR2 (germline): LNHDA, SQIVND (reference sequence). This CDR3 has 14 residues. The CDR3 coding sequence is TGTGCCAGTAGTATAACACAGGGAGGGACTGAAGCTTTCTTT. This translates into CASSITQGGTEAFF.

J is TRBJ2-7 and V is TRBV14; 11 bases are a match to TRBD2. Per the germline V gene, CDR1 is SGHDN and CDR2 is FVKESK. The V and J ends lost 0 bases and 4 bases, in that order; junction bases with no gene match: 11. The CDR3 has 18 residues. The CDR3 sequence is CASSQEVGLAGGVYEQYF. The CDR3 DNA follows: TGTGCCAGCAGCCAAGAGGTTGGGCTAGCGGGGGGCGTATACGAGCAGTACTTC.

V and J are TRBV27 and TRBJ1-2, with D maybe TRBD1 (6 bases). Germline CDR1 is MNHEY and CDR2 is SMNVEV (reference sequence). V lost 5 bases and J lost 4, with 11 bases in between. The CDR3 totals 13 residues. The CDR3 is CASSTTGRYGYTF. The CDR3 coding sequence is TGTGCCAGCAGTACGACAGGTCGCTATGGCTACACCTTC.

This clone showed up just a few times. The V and J genes are TRBV5-4 and TRBJ2-7, with no clear D. Germline CDR1 and CDR2: SGHNT and YYREEE (reference sequence). The CDR3 covers 14 residues. Trimming removed 2 bases at V and 4 bases at J, with 13 bases between. Written as DNA, the CDR3 is TGTGCCAGCAGCTTTACAGACGGTGGGTACGAGCAGTACTTC. Protein sequence: CASSFTDGGYEQYF.